The TCR beta chain described here comes from a study of cytomegalovirus exposure and HLA in healthy donors. Across the whole study: Of around 400 genotyped donors, roughly 81% grouped in the Caucasian-associated ancestry cluster. Findings and limits, study-wide: TCR sequences were mostly rare, though some public TCRs occurred in many donors. Certain indistinguishable V segments, among them TRBV6-2 and TRBV6-3, were excluded. Later work found most CMV-associated TCR beta chains apparently HLA-restricted.

Concerning this clone: Its target is not known.

V shed 6 bases, J shed 7 bases, and the junction held 5 bases outside the gene matches. Germline-derived CDR1 and CDR2 are MNHNS and SASEGT. There are 13 residues in the CDR3. Primers included in the PCR were 60 Vbeta and 13 Jbeta primers. This table comes from immunoSEQ multiplex PCR, and its TCRdb copy is limited to in-frame clones, with some not included. The sample yields about 180,000 clones, about 75% seen once. The receptor comes from a man between 35 and 55 years old in good health and CMV-seropositive. The sequencing input was PBMCs. J is TRBJ1-2 and V is TRBV6-1, with 10 bases matching TRBD1. The chain's CDR3 is CASRPGTGVGYTF. The CDR3 nucleotides are TGTGCCAGCAGGCCCGGGACAGGGGTTGGCTACACCTTC.